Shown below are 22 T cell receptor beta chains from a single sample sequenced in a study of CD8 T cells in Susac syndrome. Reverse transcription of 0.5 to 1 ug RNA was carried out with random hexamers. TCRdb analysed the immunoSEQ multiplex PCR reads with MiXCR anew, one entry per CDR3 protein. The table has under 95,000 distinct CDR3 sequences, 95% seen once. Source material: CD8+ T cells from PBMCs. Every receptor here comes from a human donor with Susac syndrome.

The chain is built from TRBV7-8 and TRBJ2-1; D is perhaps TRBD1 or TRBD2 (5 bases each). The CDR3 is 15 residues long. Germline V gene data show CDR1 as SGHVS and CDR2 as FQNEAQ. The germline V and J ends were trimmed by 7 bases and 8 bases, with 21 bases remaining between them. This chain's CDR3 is CASTIPPGPGDEQFF. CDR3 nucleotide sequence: TGTGCCAGCACCATCCCCCCGGGGCCCGGCGATGAGCAGTTCTTC.

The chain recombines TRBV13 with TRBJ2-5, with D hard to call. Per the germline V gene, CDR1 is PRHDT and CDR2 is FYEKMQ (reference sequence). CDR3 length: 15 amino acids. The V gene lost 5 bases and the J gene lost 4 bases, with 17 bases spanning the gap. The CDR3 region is CASSPSTSGSETQYF. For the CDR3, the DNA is TGTGCCAGCAGCCCGTCGACCAGTGGGTCAGAGACCCAGTACTTC. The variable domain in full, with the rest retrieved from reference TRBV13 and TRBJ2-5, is AAGVIQSPRHLIKEKRETATLKCYPIPRHDTVYWYQQGPGQDPQFLISFYEKMQSDKGSIPDRFSAQQFSDYHSELNMSSLELGDSALYFCASSPSTSGSETQYFGPGTRLLVL.

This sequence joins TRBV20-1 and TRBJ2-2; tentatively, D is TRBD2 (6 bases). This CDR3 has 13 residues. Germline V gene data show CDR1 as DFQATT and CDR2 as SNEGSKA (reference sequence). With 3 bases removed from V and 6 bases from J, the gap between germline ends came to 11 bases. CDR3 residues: CSARKREAGELFF. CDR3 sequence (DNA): TGCAGTGCTAGGAAGAGGGAGGCCGGGGAGCTGTTTTTT.

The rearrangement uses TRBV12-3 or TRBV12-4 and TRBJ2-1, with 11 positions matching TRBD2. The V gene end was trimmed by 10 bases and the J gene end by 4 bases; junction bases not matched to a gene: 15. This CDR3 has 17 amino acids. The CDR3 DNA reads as TGTGCCATAAGGAAGTGGGTAGCGGGAGGGGAGTACAATGAGCAGTTCTTC. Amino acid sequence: CAIRKWVAGGEYNEQFF.

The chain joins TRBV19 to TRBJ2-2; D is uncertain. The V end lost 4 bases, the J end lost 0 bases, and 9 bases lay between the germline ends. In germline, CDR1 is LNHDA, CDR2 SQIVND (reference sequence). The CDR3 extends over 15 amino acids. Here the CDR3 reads CASSTLLSNTGELFF. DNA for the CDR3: TGTGCCAGTAGTACCCTCCTGTCGAACACCGGGGAGCTGTTTTTT.

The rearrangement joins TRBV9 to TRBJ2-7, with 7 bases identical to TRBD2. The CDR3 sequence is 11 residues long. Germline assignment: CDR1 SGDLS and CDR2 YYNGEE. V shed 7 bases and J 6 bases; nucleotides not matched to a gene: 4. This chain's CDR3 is CASGEGAEQYF. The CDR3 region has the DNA TGTGCCAGCGGGGAGGGCGCCGAGCAGTACTTC.

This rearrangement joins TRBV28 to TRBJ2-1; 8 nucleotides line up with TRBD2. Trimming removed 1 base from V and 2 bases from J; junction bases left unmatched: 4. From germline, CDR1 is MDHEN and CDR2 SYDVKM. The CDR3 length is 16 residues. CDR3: CASSLSTGRAYNEQFF. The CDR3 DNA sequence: TGTGCCAGCAGTTTATCTACCGGGAGGGCCTACAATGAGCAGTTCTTC. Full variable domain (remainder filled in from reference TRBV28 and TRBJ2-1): DVKVTQSSRYLVKRTGEKVFLECVQDMDHENMFWYRQDPGLGLRLIYFSYDVKMKEKGDIPEGYSVSREKKERFSLILESASTNQTSMYLCASSLSTGRAYNEQFFGPGTRLTVL.

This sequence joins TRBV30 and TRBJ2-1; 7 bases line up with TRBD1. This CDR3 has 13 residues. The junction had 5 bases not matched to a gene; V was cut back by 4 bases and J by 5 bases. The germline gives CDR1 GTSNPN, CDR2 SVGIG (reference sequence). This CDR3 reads CAWNSGTDNEQFF. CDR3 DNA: TGTGCCTGGAATTCTGGGACAGACAATGAGCAGTTCTTC.

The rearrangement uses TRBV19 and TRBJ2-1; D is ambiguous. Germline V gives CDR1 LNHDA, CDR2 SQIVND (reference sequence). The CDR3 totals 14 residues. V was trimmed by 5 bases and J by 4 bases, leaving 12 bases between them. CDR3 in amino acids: CASSARAGYNEQFF. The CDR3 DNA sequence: TGTGCCAGTAGTGCACGGGCTGGATACAATGAGCAGTTCTTC. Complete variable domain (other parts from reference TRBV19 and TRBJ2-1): DGGITQSPKYLFRKEGQNVTLSCEQNLNHDAMYWYRQDPGQGLRLIYYSQIVNDFQKGDIAEGYSVSREKKESFPLTVTSAQKNPTAFYLCASSARAGYNEQFFGPGTRLTVL.

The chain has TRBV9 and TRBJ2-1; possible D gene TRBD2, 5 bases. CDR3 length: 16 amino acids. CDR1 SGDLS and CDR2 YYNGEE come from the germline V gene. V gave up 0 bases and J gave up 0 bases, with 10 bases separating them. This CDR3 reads CASSVAPDYSYNEQFF. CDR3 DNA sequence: TGTGCCAGCAGCGTAGCTCCTGACTACTCCTACAATGAGCAGTTCTTC.

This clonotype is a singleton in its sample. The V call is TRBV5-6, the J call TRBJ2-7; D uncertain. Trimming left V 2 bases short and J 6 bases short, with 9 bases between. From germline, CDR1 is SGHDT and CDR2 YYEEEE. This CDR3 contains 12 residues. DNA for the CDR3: TGTGCCAGCAGCTTAGACGCCCTCGAGCAGTACTTC. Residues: CASSLDALEQYF.

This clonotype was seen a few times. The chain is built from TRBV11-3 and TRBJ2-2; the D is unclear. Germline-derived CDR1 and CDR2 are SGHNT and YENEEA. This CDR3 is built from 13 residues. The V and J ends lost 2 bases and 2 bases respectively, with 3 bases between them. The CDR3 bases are TGTGCCAGCAGCTTACCCAACACCGGGGAGCTGTTTTTT. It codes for CASSLPNTGELFF.

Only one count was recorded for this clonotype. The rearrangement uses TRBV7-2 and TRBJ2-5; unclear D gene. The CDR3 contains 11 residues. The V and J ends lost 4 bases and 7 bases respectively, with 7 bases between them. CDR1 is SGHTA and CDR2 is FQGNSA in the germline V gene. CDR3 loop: CASSSNGTQYF. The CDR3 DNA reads TGTGCCAGCAGCTCGAATGGGACCCAGTACTTC. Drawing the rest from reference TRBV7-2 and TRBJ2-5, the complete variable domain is GAGVSQSPSNKVTEKGKDVELRCDPISGHTALYWYRQSLGQGLEFLIYFQGNSAPDKSGLPSDRFSAERTGGSVSTLTIQRTQQEDSAVYLCASSSNGTQYFGPGTRLLVL.

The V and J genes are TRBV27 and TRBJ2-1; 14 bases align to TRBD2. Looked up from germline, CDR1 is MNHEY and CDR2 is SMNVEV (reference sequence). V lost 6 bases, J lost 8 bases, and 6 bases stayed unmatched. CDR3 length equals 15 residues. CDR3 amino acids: CASSRLAGGGDEQFF. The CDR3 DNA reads TGTGCCAGCAGCCGACTAGCGGGAGGGGGCGATGAGCAGTTCTTC.

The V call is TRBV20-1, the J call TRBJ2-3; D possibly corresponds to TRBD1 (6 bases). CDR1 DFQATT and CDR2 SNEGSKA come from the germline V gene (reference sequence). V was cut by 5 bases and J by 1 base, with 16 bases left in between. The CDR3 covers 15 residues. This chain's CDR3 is CSAPLRGLGTDTQYF. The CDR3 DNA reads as TGCAGTGCTCCCCTCAGGGGTTTAGGCACAGATACGCAGTATTTT.

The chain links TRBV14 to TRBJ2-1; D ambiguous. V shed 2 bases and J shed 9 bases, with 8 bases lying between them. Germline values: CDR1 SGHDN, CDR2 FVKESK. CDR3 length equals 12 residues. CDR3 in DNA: TGTGCCAGCAGCCAAACGTACTTTGAGCAGTTCTTC. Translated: CASSQTYFEQFF.

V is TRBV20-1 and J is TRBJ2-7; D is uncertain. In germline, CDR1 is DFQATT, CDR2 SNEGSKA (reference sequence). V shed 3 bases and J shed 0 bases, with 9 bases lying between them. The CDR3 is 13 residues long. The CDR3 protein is CSARGFSSYEQYF. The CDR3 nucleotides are TGCAGTGCTAGGGGTTTTAGCTCCTACGAGCAGTACTTC.

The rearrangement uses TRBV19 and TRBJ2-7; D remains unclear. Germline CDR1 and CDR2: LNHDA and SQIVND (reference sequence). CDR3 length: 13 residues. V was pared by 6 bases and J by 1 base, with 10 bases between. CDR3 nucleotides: TGTGCCAGTAGCTCGCTTGGGTCCTACGAGCAGTACTTC. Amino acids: CASSSLGSYEQYF.

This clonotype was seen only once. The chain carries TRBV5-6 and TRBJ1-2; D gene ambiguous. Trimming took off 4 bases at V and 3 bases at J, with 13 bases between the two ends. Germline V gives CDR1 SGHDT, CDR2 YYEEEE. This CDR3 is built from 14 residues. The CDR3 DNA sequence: TGTGCCAGCAGCCCGACGGCCGGAGACTATGGCTACACCTTC. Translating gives CASSPTAGDYGYTF. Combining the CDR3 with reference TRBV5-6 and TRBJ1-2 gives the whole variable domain DAGVTQSPTHLIKTRGQQVTLRCSPKSGHDTVSWYQQALGQGPQFIFQYYEEEERQRGNFPDRFSGHQFPNYSSELNVNALLLGDSALYLCASSPTAGDYGYTFGSGTRLTVV.

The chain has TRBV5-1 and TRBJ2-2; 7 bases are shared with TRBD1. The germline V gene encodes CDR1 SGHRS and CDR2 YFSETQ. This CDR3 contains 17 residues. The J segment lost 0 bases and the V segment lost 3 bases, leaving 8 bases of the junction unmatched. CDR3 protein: CASSYSPGQTNTGELFF. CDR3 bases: TGCGCCAGCAGCTATTCCCCGGGACAGACGAACACCGGGGAGCTGTTTTTT.

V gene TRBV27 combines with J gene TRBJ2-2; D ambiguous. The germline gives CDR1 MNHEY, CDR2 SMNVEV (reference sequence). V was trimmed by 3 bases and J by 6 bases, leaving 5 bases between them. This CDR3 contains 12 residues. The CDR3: CASSFPSGELFF. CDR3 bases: TGTGCCAGCAGTTTCCCGTCCGGGGAGCTGTTTTTT.

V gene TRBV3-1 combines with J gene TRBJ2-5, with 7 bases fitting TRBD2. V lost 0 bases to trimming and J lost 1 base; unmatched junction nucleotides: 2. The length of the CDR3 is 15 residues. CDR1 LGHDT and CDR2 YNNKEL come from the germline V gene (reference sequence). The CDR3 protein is CASSQEGGFQETQYF. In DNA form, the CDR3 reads TGTGCCAGCAGCCAAGAGGGAGGGTTCCAAGAGACCCAGTACTTC.